Given below is one T cell receptor (beta chain) in context. What it binds is not known. This sample stems from a study of T cell responses to AZD1222 COVID-19 vaccine. Whole-study context: Recipients boosted at about 4 weeks or about 12 weeks are pooled. Findings of the study overall: Variant regions that are unmutated are reportedly the target of nearly half of spike-specific TCRs. Sampled repertoires all dated from after the peak T cell response. AZD1222 recipients seropositive at baseline numbered only 5 to 7.

TCRdb's copy holds only in-frame clones and misses some; the assay was immunoSEQ multiplex PCR. Here the sample spans roughly 110,000 clones, 87% being singletons. The sequenced sample was peripheral blood, obtained on day 0 of AZD1222 vaccination. The source of this sequence is an adult in good health.

In DNA, the CDR3 is TGTGCCAGCACCGGAGGATCTACTGAAGCTTTCTTT. Translated, it gives CASTGGSTEAFF. This sequence joins TRBV12-3 or TRBV12-4 and TRBJ1-1; no firm D call. This CDR3 comprises 12 residues. V was shortened by 7 bases and J by 5 bases, with 11 bases between the two germline ends.